This T cell receptor beta chain was retrieved from a study of control samples from healthy donors and cancer patients. Sequenced by immunoSEQ multiplex PCR; TCRdb stores in-frame clones only, minus some. The data hold about 98,000 clones, with roughly three quarters observed a single time. The germline gives CDR1 SGHAT, CDR2 FQNNGV. The germline V and J ends were trimmed by 5 bases and 11 bases, with 14 bases remaining between them. CDR3 length equals 12 residues. This clone was picked up one time. The V call is TRBV11-2, the J call TRBJ2-3; D is ambiguous. This receptor was obtained from a woman in her twenties or thirties in good health. Input material: blood. CDR3 loop: CASSEVREEQYF. DNA for the CDR3: TGTGCCAGCAGCGAAGTTAGGGAAGAGCAGTATTTT.